This T cell receptor beta chain was found in a study of cytotoxic CD8 clonotypes in ibrutinib-treated CLL. Study background: Patient counts were some 11 relapsed/refractory, roughly 15 treatment-naive and around 17 IGHV unmutated. Among patients, some 24 responded partially and 2 completely; around 14 then stayed remitted and some twelve progressed after median roughly 73 months.

General study points: Clonality climbed at ibrutinib response, then dropped toward baseline at progression.

Investigators sought sequencing depths of between 1 in 200,000 and 1 in 1 million T cells. Profiling relied on immunoSEQ multiplex PCR, and the TCRdb table lists in-frame clones only, not all of them. The sample comprises some 200,000 clones, just under 80% of which are singletons, and about an eighth rests with the top ten. As for this clone: As yet, its antigen is unknown.

V was cut by 7 bases and J by 10 bases, with 11 bases left in between. There are 11 residues in the CDR3. Looked up from germline, CDR1 is SGHAT and CDR2 is FQNNGV. The chain has TRBV11-2 and TRBJ2-1, with D hard to call. The receptor was isolated from a human donor with chronic lymphocytic leukemia. The material was PBMCs, obtained after 12 months of ibrutinib treatment. This chain's CDR3 is CASTLIREQFF. The CDR3 region has the DNA TGTGCCAGCACCCTAATCAGGGAGCAGTTCTTC.